These 15 T cell receptor beta chains came from one sample sequenced in a study of early T cells in non-severe SARS-CoV-2 infection. TCRdb ran MiXCR on the 5' RACE reads and lists one entry per CDR3 protein. The sample yields 45,000 or so distinct CDR3 sequences, almost 7.5% seen once. The sequencing sample was made of whole blood. These receptors all stem from an adult who was a healthcare worker with PCR-confirmed SARS-CoV-2 infection or an uninfected control (not recorded which).

This clonotype was observed many times. The rearrangement joins TRBV10-1 to TRBJ1-2; 10 positions match TRBD1. V trimming: 2 bases; J trimming: 6 bases; junction bases outside the gene matches: 15. The germline CDR1 and CDR2 sequences are WNHNN and SYGVQD (reference sequence). There are 18 residues in the CDR3. CDR3 residues: CASSELATGGPRTDGYTF. CDR3 DNA: TGCGCCAGCAGTGAGCTCGCGACAGGGGGCCCGAGGACGGATGGCTACACCTTC.

This clonotype was observed a few times. The chain recombines TRBV6-2 or TRBV6-3 with TRBJ2-7, with TRBD2 matching over 9 bases. Losses at the gene ends were 7 bases for V and 5 bases for J; bases not matched to a gene: 15. The CDR3 has 16 residues. Germline-derived CDR1 and CDR2 are MNHEY and SVGEGT. CDR3 in amino acids: CASTYGTSKGFHEQYF. As DNA, the CDR3 is TGTGCCAGCACCTACGGGACTAGCAAAGGGTTCCACGAGCAGTACTTC.

This chain connects TRBV11-2 to TRBJ2-1, with a weak D call TRBD2 (5 bases). Trimming pared 6 bases from V and 2 bases from J, leaving 14 bases between. The length of the CDR3 is 15 residues. The germline V gene encodes CDR1 SGHAT and CDR2 FQNNGV. CDR3 loop: CASRALARPYNEQFF. In DNA form, the CDR3 reads TGTGCCAGCAGGGCTCTAGCTAGGCCCTACAATGAGCAGTTCTTC.

This clonotype was found a few times. The gene calls are TRBV18 and TRBJ1-2; D is undetermined. The CDR3 loop spans 18 amino acids. The germline gives CDR1 KGHSH, CDR2 LQKENI. Deletions cut 3 bases from V and 1 base from J, with 21 bases between. The CDR3 loop is CASSPLTRFRDDNYGYTF. The CDR3 nucleotides are TGTGCCAGCTCACCCCTGACAAGGTTCCGCGATGATAACTATGGCTACACCTTC.

In its sample, this clonotype was seen many times. V usage is TRBV4-3 and J usage is TRBJ2-3; TRBD2 agrees at 9 bases. This CDR3 spans 17 amino acids. V lost 0 bases and J lost 2; bases outside the gene matches: 6. Germline V gene lookup returns CDR1 LGHNA and CDR2 YSLEER. The CDR3 DNA is TGCGCCAGCAGCCAAGATAGCGGGACTAGCCTCACAGATACGCAGTATTTT. Protein sequence: CASSQDSGTSLTDTQYF.

This clonotype appeared many times. The chain employs TRBV28 and TRBJ1-5; D is ambiguous. There are 13 residues in the CDR3. V lost 2 bases to trimming and J lost 6 bases, with 8 bases between them. Looked up from germline, CDR1 is MDHEN and CDR2 is SYDVKM. The CDR3 bases are TGTGCCAGCAGTTTAGTGACAAGTCAGCCCCAGCATTTT. Translation gives CASSLVTSQPQHF.

This clonotype appeared many times. The rearrangement uses TRBV28 and TRBJ1-1; TRBD1 matches at 8 bases. This CDR3 comprises 11 residues. The V and J ends lost 5 bases and 8 bases, in that order; junction bases with no gene match: 1. Per germline, CDR1 MDHEN and CDR2 SYDVKM. DNA for the CDR3: TGTGCCAGCAGTAGGGACAGGGAAGCTTTCTTT. It codes for CASSRDREAFF.

This clonotype was found a few times. This sequence joins TRBV4-3 and TRBJ1-1; 7 nucleotides match TRBD1. The germline V gene encodes CDR1 LGHNA and CDR2 YSLEER. The V and J ends lost 5 bases and 3 bases, in that order; junction bases with no gene match: 6. The CDR3 is 14 amino acids. The CDR3 bases are TGCGCCAGCAGCACGCGACAGGGCGACACTGAAGCTTTCTTT. As protein: CASSTRQGDTEAFF.

The sample holds many counts of this clonotype. The chain joins TRBV30 to TRBJ2-3; TRBD2 is a possible D gene (7 bases). This CDR3 is built from 14 residues. Trimming pared 5 bases from V and 6 bases from J, leaving 18 bases between. The germline V gene has CDR1 GTSNPN and CDR2 SVGIG (reference sequence). The CDR3 sequence is CAWQWRGPSDTQYF. The CDR3 DNA reads TGTGCCTGGCAATGGCGGGGGCCGTCGGATACGCAGTATTTT.

The chain employs TRBV4-2 and TRBJ1-5; 7 positions agree with TRBD1. Germline V gene data show CDR1 as LGHNA and CDR2 as YNFKEQ. The CDR3 has 16 residues. Trimming removed 0 bases from V and 5 bases from J; junction bases left unmatched: 7. The CDR3 protein is CASSQDLDRVDQPQHF. CDR3 coding DNA: TGTGCCAGCAGCCAAGACCTTGACAGGGTGGATCAGCCCCAGCATTTT.

This clonotype has a count of ten or more. The rearrangement links TRBV11-3 to TRBJ2-1; 11 bases line up with TRBD2. This CDR3 is 15 amino acids long. Germline lookup yields CDR1 SGHNT and CDR2 YENEEA. Trimming at V came to 2 bases and at J to 9 bases, leaving 6 bases not matched to a gene. The CDR3 loop reads CASSLCSGGACEQFF. Written as DNA, the CDR3 is TGTGCCAGCAGCTTATGTAGCGGGGGGGCCTGTGAGCAGTTCTTC. Using reference TRBV11-3 and TRBJ2-1 for the parts outside the CDR3, the full variable domain is EAGVVQSPRYKIIEKKQPVAFWCNPISGHNTLYWYLQNLGQGPELLIRYENEEAVDDSQLPKDRFSAERLKGVDSTLKIQPAELGDSAVYLCASSLCSGGACEQFFGPGTRLTVL.

This chain links TRBV19 with TRBJ2-3, with 8 bases identical to TRBD2. The CDR3 has 15 amino acids. In germline, CDR1 is LNHDA, CDR2 SQIVND (reference sequence). Germline trimming cut 4 bases from V and 4 bases from J; bases unmatched to any gene: 7. The CDR3 is CASSRSGGTSDTQYF. In nucleotides, the CDR3 is TGTGCCAGTAGTAGGAGCGGGGGAACGTCAGATACGCAGTATTTT.

This clonotype has a count of ten or more. The V gene is TRBV12-3 or TRBV12-4, the J gene TRBJ1-4; the match to TRBD1 covers 11 bases. Trimming removed 5 bases from V and 6 bases from J; junction bases left unmatched: 5. The CDR3 sequence is 15 residues long. The CDR3 sequence is CASSRDRGEHEKLFF. As DNA, the CDR3 is TGTGCCAGCAGTAGGGACAGGGGGGAGCATGAAAAACTGTTTTTT.

This clonotype was seen only a few times. CDR3 loop: CASSLVGGPNTDTQYF. CDR3 nucleotide sequence: TGTGCCAGCAGCTTAGTCGGCGGGCCTAACACAGATACGCAGTATTTT. The chain has TRBV7-2 and TRBJ2-3; the D gene is possibly TRBD2 (5 bases). The CDR3 runs to 16 residues. V was cut by 1 base and J by 2 bases, with 13 bases left in between. Germline loops: CDR1 SGHTA, CDR2 FQGNSA.

The chain has TRBV7-2 and TRBJ2-3; the match to TRBD2 covers 7 bases. Germline V gene data show CDR1 as SGHTA and CDR2 as FQGNSA. The CDR3 sequence is 15 residues long. After removal of 1 base from V and 6 bases from J, the junction contained 7 bases not matched to a gene. DNA for the CDR3: TGTGCCAGCAGCTTAGGCTCCGGGAGGTCGGATACGCAGTATTTT. Its protein is CASSLGSGRSDTQYF.